This T cell receptor (beta chain) was documented in a study of cytomegalovirus exposure and HLA in healthy donors. Overall study results and limits: The study recorded 160 or so TCR beta chains that were cytomegalovirus-associated. Productive status was seen about 90% or about 30% of the time for most TCR beta V segments in an earlier analysis.

Amplification used 60 Vbeta primers and 13 Jbeta primers. The assay was immunoSEQ multiplex PCR, and TCRdb's table has in-frame clones only and misses some. Counted here are 110,000 or so clones, about 68% occurring once; the ten biggest clones make up around 4.3%. The CDR3 runs 11 residues. Germline CDR1 is GTSNPN and CDR2 is SVGIG (reference sequence). V was trimmed by 4 bases and J by 3 bases, leaving 7 bases between them. This clone was found once. What it recognizes is unknown. Healthy individuals who donated bone marrow served as the donors. Despite likely unrecorded immune exposures, the donors were nominally healthy at the time of sampling.

Input material: PBMCs. The chain links TRBV30 to TRBJ2-7; tentative D call: TRBD1 (5 bases). This receptor was taken from a woman aged 40 to 50 in good health and CMV-seropositive. The CDR3 loop is CAWTRGYEQYF. CDR3 sequence (DNA): TGTGCCTGGACTAGGGGCTACGAGCAGTACTTC.